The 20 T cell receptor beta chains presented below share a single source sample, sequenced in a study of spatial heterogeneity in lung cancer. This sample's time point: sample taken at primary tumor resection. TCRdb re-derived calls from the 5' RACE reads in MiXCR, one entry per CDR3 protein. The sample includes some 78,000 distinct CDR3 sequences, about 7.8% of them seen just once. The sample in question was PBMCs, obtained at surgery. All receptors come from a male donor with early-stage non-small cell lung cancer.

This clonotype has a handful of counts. CDR3 sequence reads: CASSVVTGVSYNEQFF. The CDR3 nucleotides are TGTGCCAGCAGCGTAGTGACAGGGGTGTCCTACAATGAGCAGTTCTTC. This chain uses TRBV9 with TRBJ2-1, with 8 bases matching TRBD1. The CDR3 loop spans 16 amino acids. With 0 bases clipped from V and 1 base from J, the junction kept 3 bases outside the gene matches. CDR1 SGDLS and CDR2 YYNGEE come from the germline V gene.

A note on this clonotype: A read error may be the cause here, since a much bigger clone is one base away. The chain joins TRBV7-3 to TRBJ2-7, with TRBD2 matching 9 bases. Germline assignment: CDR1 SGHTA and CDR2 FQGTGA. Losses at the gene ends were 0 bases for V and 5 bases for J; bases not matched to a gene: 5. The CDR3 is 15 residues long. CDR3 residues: CASSLTLAGMDEQYF. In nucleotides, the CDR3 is TGTGCCAGCAGCTTAACGCTAGCGGGAATGGACGAGCAGTACTTC.

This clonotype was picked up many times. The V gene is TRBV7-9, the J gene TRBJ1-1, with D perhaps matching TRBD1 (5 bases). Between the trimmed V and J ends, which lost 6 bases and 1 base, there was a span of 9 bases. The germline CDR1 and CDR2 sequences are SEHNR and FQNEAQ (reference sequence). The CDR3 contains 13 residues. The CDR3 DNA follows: TGTGCCAGCAGTAAAACAGGGAACACTGAAGCTTTCTTT. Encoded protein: CASSKTGNTEAFF.

This CDR3 is CATSDPGTGAVYGYTF. DNA of the CDR3: TGTGCCACCAGTGATCCCGGGACAGGGGCAGTCTATGGCTACACCTTC. J is TRBJ1-2 and V is TRBV24-1; 10 bases align to TRBD1. The CDR3 extends over 16 amino acids. The V segment lost 3 bases and the J segment 4 bases; nucleotides outside the gene matches: 7. The V gene's germline CDR1 is KGHDR and CDR2 SFDVKD.

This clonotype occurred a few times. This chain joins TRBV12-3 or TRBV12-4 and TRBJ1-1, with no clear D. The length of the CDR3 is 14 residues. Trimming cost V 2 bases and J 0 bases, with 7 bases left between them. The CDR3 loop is CASSLPTMNTEAFF. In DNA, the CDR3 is TGTGCCAGCAGTTTACCAACTATGAACACTGAAGCTTTCTTT.

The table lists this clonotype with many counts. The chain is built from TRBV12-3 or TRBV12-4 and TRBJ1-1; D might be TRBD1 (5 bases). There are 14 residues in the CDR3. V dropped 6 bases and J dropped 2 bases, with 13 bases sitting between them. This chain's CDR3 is CASSRGTENTEAFF. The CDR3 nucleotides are TGTGCCAGCAGCAGAGGGACCGAAAACACTGAAGCTTTCTTT.

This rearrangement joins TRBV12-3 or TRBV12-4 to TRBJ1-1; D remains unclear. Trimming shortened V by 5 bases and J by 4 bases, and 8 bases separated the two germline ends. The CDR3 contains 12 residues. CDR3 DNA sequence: TGTGCCAGCAGTCCCCGAGTCACTGAAGCTTTCTTT. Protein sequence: CASSPRVTEAFF.

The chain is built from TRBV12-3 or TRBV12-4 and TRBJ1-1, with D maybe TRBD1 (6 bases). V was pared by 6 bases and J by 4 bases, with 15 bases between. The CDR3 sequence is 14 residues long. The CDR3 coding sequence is TGTGCCAGCAGGTCAACAGGGTCGAGCACTGAAGCTTTCTTT. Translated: CASRSTGSSTEAFF.

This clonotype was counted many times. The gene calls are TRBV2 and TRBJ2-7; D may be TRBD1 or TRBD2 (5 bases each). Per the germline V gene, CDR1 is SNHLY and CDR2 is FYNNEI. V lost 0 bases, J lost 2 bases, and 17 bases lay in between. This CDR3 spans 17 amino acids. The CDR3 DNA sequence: TGTGCCAGCAGTGAAGCTACGATCTGGGACCGGACCTACGAGCAGTACTTC. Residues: CASSEATIWDRTYEQYF.

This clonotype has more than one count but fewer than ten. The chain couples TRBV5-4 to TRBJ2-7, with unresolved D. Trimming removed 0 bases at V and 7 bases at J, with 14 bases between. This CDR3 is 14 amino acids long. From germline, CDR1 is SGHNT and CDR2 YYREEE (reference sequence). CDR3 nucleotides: TGTGCCAGCAGCTTGGTTGGCCTATCTCAGGAGCAGTACTTC. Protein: CASSLVGLSQEQYF.

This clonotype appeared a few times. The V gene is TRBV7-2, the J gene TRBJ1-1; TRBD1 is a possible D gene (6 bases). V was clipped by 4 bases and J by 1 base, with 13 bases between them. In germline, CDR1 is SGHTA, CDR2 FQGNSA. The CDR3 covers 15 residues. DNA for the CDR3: TGTGCCAGCAGCTATTTAGGGGGACAGAACACTGAAGCTTTCTTT. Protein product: CASSYLGGQNTEAFF.

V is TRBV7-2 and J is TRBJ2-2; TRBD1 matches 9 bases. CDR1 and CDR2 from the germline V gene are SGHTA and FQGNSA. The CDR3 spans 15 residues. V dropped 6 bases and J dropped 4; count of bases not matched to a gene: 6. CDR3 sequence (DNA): TGTGCCAGCAGTTCACAGGGGGCGTCCACCGGGGAGCTGTTTTTT. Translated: CASSSQGASTGELFF.

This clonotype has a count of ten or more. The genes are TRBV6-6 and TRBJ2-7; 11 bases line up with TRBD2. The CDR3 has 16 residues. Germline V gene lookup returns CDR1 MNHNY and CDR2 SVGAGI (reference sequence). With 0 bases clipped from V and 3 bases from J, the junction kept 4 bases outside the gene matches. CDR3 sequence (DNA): TGTGCCAGCAGTTACTCCCGACTAGCGGGAAACTACGAGCAGTACTTC. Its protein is CASSYSRLAGNYEQYF.

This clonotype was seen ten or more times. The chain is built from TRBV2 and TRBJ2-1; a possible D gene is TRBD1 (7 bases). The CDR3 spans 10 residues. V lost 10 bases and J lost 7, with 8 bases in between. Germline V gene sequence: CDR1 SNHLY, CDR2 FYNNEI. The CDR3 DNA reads TGTGCCACAGGGGGGAATGAGCAGTTCTTC. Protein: CATGGNEQFF.

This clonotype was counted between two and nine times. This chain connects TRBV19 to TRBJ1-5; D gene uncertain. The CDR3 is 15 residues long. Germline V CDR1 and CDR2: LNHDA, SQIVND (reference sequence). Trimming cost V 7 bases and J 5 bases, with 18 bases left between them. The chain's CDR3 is CASTTYITVHQPQHF. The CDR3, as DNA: TGTGCCAGTACGACGTATATCACAGTCCATCAGCCCCAGCATTTT. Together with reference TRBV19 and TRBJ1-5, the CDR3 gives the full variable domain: DGGITQSPKYLFRKEGQNVTLSCEQNLNHDAMYWYRQDPGQGLRLIYYSQIVNDFQKGDIAEGYSVSREKKESFPLTVTSAQKNPTAFYLCASTTYITVHQPQHFGDGTRLSIL.

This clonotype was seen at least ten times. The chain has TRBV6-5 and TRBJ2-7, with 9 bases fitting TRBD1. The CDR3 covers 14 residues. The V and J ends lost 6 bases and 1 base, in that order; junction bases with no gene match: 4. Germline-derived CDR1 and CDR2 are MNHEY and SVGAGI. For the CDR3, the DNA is TGTGCCAGCAGGCGACAGGGGGGATCCTACGAGCAGTACTTC. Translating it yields CASRRQGGSYEQYF.

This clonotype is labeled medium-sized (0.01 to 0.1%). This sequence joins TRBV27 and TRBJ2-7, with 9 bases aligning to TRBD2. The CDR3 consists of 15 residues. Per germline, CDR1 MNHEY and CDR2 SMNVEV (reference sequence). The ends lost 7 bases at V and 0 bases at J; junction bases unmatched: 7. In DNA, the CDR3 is TGTGCCAGCAAGTGGGCTAGCGGGAACTCCTACGAGCAGTACTTC. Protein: CASKWASGNSYEQYF.

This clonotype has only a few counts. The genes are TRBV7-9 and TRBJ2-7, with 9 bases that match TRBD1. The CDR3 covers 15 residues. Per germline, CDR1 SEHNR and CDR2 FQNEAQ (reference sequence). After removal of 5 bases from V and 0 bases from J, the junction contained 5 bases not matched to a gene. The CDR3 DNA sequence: TGTGCCAGCAGCCCCGGGACAGGGAGCTCCTACGAGCAGTACTTC. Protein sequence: CASSPGTGSSYEQYF.

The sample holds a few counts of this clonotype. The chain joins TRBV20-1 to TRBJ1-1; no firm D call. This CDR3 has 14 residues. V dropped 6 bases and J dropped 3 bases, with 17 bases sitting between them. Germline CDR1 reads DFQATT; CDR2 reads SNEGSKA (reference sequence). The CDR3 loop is CSARSRDLHTEAFF. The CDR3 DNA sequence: TGCAGTGCCAGGTCTCGAGATCTCCACACTGAAGCTTTCTTT.

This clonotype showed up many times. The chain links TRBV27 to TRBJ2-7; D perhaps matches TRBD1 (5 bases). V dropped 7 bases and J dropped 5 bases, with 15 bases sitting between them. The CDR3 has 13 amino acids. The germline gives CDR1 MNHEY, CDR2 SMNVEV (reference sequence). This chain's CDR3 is CASTLSGSHEQYF. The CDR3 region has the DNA TGTGCCAGCACCTTATCAGGGTCCCACGAGCAGTACTTC.